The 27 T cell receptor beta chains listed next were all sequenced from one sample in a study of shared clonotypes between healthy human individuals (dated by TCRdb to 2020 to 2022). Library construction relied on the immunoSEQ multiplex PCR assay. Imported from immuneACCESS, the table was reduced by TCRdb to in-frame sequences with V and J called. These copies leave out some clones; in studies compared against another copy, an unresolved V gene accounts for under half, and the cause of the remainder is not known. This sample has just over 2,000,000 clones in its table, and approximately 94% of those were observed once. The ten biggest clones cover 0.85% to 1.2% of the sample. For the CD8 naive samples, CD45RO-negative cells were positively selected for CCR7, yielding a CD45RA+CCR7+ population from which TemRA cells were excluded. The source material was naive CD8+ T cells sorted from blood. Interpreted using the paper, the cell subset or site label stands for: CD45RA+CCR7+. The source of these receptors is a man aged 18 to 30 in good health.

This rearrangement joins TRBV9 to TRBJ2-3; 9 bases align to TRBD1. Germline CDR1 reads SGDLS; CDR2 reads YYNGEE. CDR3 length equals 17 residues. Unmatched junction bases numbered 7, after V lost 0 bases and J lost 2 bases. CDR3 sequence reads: CASSVAGTGWDTDTQYF. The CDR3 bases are TGTGCCAGCAGCGTAGCCGGGACAGGGTGGGACACAGATACGCAGTATTTT.

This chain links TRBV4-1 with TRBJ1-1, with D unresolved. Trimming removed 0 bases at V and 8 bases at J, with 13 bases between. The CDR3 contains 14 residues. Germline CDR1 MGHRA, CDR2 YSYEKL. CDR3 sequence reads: CASSQEPGQLEAFF. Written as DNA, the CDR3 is TGCGCCAGCAGCCAAGAACCAGGCCAACTGGAAGCTTTCTTT.

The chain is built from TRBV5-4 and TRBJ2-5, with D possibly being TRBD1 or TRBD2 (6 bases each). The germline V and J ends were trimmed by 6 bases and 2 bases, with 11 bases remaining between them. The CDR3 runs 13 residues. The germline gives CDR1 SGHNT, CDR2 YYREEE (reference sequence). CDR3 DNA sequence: TGTGCCAGCAATGGGGGGCATCAAGAGACCCAGTACTTC. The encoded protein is CASNGGHQETQYF.

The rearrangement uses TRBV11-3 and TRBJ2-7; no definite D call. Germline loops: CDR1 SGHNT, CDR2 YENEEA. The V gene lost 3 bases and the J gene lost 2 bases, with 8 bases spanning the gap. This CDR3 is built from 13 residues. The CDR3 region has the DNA TGTGCCAGCAGCTTCGGCGTAACCTACGAGCAGTACTTC. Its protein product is CASSFGVTYEQYF.

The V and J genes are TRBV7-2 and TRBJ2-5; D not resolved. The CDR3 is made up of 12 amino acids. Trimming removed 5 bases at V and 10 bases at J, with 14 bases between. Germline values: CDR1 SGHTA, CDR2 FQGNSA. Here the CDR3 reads CASSVIVRDQYF. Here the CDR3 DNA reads TGTGCCAGCAGCGTGATTGTAAGGGACCAGTACTTC.

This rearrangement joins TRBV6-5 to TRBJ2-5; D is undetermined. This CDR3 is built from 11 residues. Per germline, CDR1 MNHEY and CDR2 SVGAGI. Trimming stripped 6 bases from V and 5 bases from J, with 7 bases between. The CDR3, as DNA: TGTGCCAGCAGCACCCGGGAGACCCAGTACTTC. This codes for CASSTRETQYF.

The CDR3 DNA reads as TGTGCCAGCAGGGGACTAGCCCAAGAGACCCAGTACTTC. Its protein product is CASRGLAQETQYF. The rearrangement joins TRBV6-1 to TRBJ2-5, with TRBD2 matching 9 bases. The CDR3 loop spans 13 amino acids. V was pared by 6 bases and J by 1 base, with 0 bases of the junction left unmatched. Germline V gene sequence: CDR1 MNHNS, CDR2 SASEGT.

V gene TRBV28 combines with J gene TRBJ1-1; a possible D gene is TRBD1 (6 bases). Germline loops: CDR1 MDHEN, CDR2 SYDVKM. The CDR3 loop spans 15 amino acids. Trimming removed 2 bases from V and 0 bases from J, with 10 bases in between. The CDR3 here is CASSLLGQMNTEAFF. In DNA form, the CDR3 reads TGTGCCAGCAGTTTACTGGGACAAATGAACACTGAAGCTTTCTTT.

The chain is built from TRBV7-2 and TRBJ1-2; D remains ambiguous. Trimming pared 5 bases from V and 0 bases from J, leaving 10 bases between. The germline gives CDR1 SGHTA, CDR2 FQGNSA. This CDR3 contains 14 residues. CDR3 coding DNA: TGTGCCAGCAGCCCCCGGGGAGCTAACTATGGCTACACCTTC. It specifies CASSPRGANYGYTF.

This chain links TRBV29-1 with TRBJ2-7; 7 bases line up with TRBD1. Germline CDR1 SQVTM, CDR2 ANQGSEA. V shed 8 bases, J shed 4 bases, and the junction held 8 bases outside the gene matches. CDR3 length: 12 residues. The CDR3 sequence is CSSRDREYEQYF. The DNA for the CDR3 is TGCAGCTCGAGAGACAGGGAGTACGAGCAGTACTTC.

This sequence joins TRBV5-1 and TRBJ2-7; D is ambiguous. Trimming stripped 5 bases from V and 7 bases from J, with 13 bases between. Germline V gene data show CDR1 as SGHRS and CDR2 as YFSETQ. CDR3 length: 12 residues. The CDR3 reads CASRFEQGEQYF. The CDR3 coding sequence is TGCGCCAGCAGATTCGAGCAAGGGGAGCAGTACTTC.

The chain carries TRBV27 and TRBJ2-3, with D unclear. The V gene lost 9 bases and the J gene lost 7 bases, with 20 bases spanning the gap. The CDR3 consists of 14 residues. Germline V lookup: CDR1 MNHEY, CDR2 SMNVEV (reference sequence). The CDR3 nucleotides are TGTGCCAGTACCCGGGCCCCAAAACCACATACGCAGTATTTT. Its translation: CASTRAPKPHTQYF.

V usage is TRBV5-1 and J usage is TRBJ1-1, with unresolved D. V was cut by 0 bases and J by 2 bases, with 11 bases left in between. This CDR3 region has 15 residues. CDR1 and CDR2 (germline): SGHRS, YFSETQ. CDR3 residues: CASSLERALNTEAFF. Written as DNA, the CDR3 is TGCGCCAGCAGCTTGGAGAGGGCCCTTAACACTGAAGCTTTCTTT.

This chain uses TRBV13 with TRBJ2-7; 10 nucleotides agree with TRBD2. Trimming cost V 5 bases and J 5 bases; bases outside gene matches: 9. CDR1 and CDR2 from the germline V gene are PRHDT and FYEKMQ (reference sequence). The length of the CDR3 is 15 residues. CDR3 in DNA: TGTGCCAGCAGCCCAGCTAGCGGGAGCCCCCACGAGCAGTACTTC. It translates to CASSPASGSPHEQYF.

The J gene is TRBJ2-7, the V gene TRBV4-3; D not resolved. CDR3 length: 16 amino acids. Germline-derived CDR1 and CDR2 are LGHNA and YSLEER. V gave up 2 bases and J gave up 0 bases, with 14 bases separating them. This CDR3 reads CASSQTAASSSYEQYF. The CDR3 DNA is TGCGCCAGCAGCCAAACCGCAGCGTCGAGCTCCTACGAGCAGTACTTC.

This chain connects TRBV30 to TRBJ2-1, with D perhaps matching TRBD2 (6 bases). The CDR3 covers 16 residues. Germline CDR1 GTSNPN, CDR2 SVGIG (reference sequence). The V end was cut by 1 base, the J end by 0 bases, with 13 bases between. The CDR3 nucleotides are TGTGCCTGGAGTGGGGGGGACTTGAGCTCCTACAATGAGCAGTTCTTC. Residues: CAWSGGDLSSYNEQFF.

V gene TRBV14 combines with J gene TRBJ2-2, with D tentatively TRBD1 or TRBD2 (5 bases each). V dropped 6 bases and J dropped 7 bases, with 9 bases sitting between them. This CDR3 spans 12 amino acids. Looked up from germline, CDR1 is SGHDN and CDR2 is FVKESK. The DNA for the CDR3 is TGTGCCAGCAGTGAGGGGTTCGGGGAGCTGTTTTTT. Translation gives CASSEGFGELFF.

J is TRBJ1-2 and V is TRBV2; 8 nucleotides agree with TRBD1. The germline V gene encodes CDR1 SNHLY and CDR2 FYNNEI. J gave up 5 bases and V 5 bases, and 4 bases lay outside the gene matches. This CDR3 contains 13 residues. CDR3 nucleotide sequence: TGTGCCAGCAGTCCCGGGACAGGATATGGCTACACCTTC. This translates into CASSPGTGYGYTF.

This CDR3 reads CASSPSSGANVLTF. As DNA, the CDR3 is TGTGCCAGCAGCCCGAGCTCTGGGGCCAACGTCCTGACTTTC. The chain combines TRBV7-9 with TRBJ2-6; no clear D. Germline CDR1 SEHNR, CDR2 FQNEAQ (reference sequence). With 5 bases removed from V and 0 bases from J, the gap between germline ends came to 5 bases. This CDR3 region has 14 residues.

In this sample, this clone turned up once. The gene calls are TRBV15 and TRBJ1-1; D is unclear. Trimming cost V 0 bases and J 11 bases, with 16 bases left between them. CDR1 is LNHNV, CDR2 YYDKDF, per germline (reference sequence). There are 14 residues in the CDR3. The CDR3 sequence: CATSRDQAPGVAFF. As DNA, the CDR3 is TGTGCCACCAGCAGAGATCAAGCCCCCGGAGTGGCTTTCTTT.

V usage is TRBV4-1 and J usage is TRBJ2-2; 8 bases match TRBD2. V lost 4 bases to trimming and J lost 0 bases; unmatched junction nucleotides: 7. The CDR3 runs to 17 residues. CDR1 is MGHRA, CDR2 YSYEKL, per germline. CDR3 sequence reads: CASSRIELAANTGELFF. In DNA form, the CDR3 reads TGCGCCAGCAGCCGAATTGAACTAGCGGCGAACACCGGGGAGCTGTTTTTT.

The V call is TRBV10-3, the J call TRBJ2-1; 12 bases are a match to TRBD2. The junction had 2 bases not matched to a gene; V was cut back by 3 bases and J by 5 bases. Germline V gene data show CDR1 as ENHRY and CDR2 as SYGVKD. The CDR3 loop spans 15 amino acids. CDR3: CAISELAGGDNEQFF. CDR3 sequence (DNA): TGTGCCATCAGTGAACTAGCGGGAGGCGACAATGAGCAGTTCTTC.

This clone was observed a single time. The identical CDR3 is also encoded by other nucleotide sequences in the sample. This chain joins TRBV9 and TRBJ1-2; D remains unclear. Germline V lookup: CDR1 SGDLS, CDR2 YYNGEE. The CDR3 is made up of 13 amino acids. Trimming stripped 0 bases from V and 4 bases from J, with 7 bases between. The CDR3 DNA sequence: TGTGCCAGCAGCGTAGAAGGGTTCTATGGCTACACCTTC. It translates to CASSVEGFYGYTF.

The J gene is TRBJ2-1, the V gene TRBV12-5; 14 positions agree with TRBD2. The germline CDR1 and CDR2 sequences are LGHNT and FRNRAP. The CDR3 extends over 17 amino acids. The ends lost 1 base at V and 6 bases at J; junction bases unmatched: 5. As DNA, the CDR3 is TGTGCTAGTGGTTTGGACATGACTAGCGGGAGGGTCAATGAGCAGTTCTTC. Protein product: CASGLDMTSGRVNEQFF.

CDR3 DNA sequence: TGTGCCAGCAGCCAAAACAGGAATCAGCCCCAGCATTTT. It translates to CASSQNRNQPQHF. The V and J genes are TRBV14 and TRBJ1-5, with a tentative D call TRBD1 (5 bases). Germline values: CDR1 SGHDN, CDR2 FVKESK. The V end lost 2 bases, the J end lost 4 bases, and 6 bases lay between the germline ends. CDR3 length: 13 residues.

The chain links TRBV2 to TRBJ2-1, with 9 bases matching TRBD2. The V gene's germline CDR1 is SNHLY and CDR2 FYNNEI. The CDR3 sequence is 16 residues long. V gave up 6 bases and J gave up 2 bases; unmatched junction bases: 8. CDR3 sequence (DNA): TGTGCCAGCAGGATGAGGGCTAGCGGGACCTACAATGAGCAGTTCTTC. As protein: CASRMRASGTYNEQFF. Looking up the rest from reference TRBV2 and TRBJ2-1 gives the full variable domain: EPEVTQTPSHQVTQMGQEVILRCVPISNHLYFYWYRQILGQKVEFLVSFYNNEISEKSEIFDDQFSVERPDGSNFTLKIRSTKLEDSAMYFCASRMRASGTYNEQFFGPGTRLTVL.

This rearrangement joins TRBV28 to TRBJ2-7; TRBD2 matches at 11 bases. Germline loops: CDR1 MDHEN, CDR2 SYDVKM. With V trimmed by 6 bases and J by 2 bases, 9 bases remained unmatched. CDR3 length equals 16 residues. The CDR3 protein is CASSLTGTSGTYEQYF. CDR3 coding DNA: TGTGCCAGCAGCTTGACCGGGACTAGCGGAACCTACGAGCAGTACTTC.